This T cell receptor beta chain was captured in a study of identical twins. Germline CDR1 reads SGHKS; CDR2 reads YYEKEE (reference sequence). This CDR3 region has 16 residues. Trimming at V came to 0 bases and at J to 0 bases, leaving 3 bases not matched to a gene. TCRdb re-called the 5' RACE reads with MiXCR, one entry per CDR3 protein. The sample includes about 520,000 distinct CDR3 sequences, under 25% of them seen just once. The sample was also linked to a second study, of T cells expressing NK-cell markers.

V usage is TRBV5-5 and J usage is TRBJ2-1; TRBD1 matches 7 bases. This sequence originates from a woman between 18 and 29 years old in good health. Sample: CD4+ T cells sorted from blood. The CDR3 is CASSLGTGVSYNEQFF. The CDR3 nucleotides read TGTGCCAGCAGCTTGGGCACAGGGGTCTCCTACAATGAGCAGTTCTTC.